These 5 T cell receptor beta chains share one sample of origin, sequenced in a study of siplizumab effects on memory and regulatory T cells. The protocol was immunoSEQ multiplex PCR, while the TCRdb copy is restricted to in-frame clones and leaves out a portion. The sample has tens of thousands of clones, roughly 93% seen once; the top ten hold approximately 7.1%. The sequenced material came from CD8+ T cells sorted from blood. Receptors were obtained from a human donor in good health.

This sequence joins TRBV7-3 and TRBJ2-5, with 10 bases identical to TRBD2. CDR1 and CDR2 (germline): SGHTA, FQGTGA. The CDR3 contains 15 residues. V was clipped by 4 bases and J by 1 base; unmatched bases: 3. The CDR3 loop reads CASSYGLAAQETQYF. CDR3 in DNA: TGTGCCAGCAGCTACGGACTAGCGGCCCAAGAGACCCAGTACTTC.

The chain recombines TRBV10-2 with TRBJ1-2, with D hard to call. In germline, CDR1 is WSHSY, CDR2 SAAADI. V was shortened by 0 bases and J by 4 bases, with 12 bases between the two germline ends. The CDR3 consists of 15 residues. In DNA form, the CDR3 reads TGCGCCAGCAGTGAGTCGCGGGGAGCCTCCTATGGCTACACCTTC. Translating it yields CASSESRGASYGYTF.

CDR3 residues: CASSLRDWDEKLFF. The CDR3 region has the DNA TGTGCCAGCAGCCTCAGGGACTGGGATGAAAAACTGTTTTTT. The V call is TRBV6-5, the J call TRBJ1-4; possibly TRBD1 for D (5 bases). Trimming cost V 6 bases and J 6 bases, with 14 bases left between them. Germline V lookup: CDR1 MNHEY, CDR2 SVGAGI. There are 14 residues in the CDR3.

The rearrangement uses TRBV14 and TRBJ2-3, with TRBD2 matching 7 bases. The CDR3 loop spans 14 amino acids. Trimming removed 4 bases from V and 6 bases from J; junction bases left unmatched: 7. Germline loops: CDR1 SGHDN, CDR2 FVKESK. The chain's CDR3 is CASSLAGRDDTQYF. For the CDR3, the DNA is TGTGCCAGCAGCCTAGCTGGGAGGGACGATACGCAGTATTTT. The full variable domain, with the rest looked up from reference TRBV14 and TRBJ2-3, is EAGVTQFPSHSVIEKGQTVTLRCDPISGHDNLYWYRRVMGKEIKFLLHFVKESKQDESGMPNNRFLAERTGGTYSTLKVQPAELEDSGVYFCASSLAGRDDTQYFGPGTRLTVL.

The chain joins TRBV4-1 to TRBJ2-2; tentatively, D is TRBD1 (5 bases). This CDR3 has 16 residues. Germline-derived CDR1 and CDR2 are MGHRA and YSYEKL. V was shortened by 0 bases and J by 5 bases, with 13 bases between the two germline ends. CDR3 region: CASSQDQQGVTGELFF. In DNA form, the CDR3 reads TGCGCCAGCAGCCAAGATCAGCAGGGTGTTACCGGGGAGCTGTTTTTT.